The TCR beta chain under discussion was sequenced for a study of T cell repertoires in cytomegalovirus infection. Study overall: Public signatures in TCR beta pointed to CMV infection and matching HLA type.

As for this clonotype: Its target is unknown.

TCRdb reanalysed the reads using MiXCR and keeps one entry per CDR3 protein. This sample has just under 550,000 distinct CDR3 sequences; 26% occur once, and the top ten carry 13%. Study results and limitations: Within the response measured ex vivo, HLA-C-restricted CMV-specific TCR beta clonotypes were dominant. Cumulative frequency of public TCR beta families picked out carriers of CMV plus the relevant HLA.

The CDR3 runs to 14 residues. Looked up from germline, CDR1 is ENHRY and CDR2 is SYGVKD. With 6 bases removed from V and 1 base from J, the gap between germline ends came to 12 bases. This chain connects TRBV10-3 to TRBJ1-1; D remains ambiguous. This receptor was identified in a human donor in good health (CMV status not recorded). Some clones in this sample may be carry-over from other donors' samples. Sequenced input: PBMCs. The CDR3 protein is CAIRTLTSNTEAFF. The CDR3 nucleotides are TGTGCCATCAGGACCCTAACATCGAACACTGAAGCTTTCTTT.